The next 8 T cell receptor beta chains were all read from a single sample in a study of blood T cell repertoires in COVID-19. The table came from immunoSEQ multiplex PCR; TCRdb's copy has only in-frame clones and leaves some out. The sample includes some 89,000 clones, around 82% of them seen just once. Input material: peripheral blood. All receptors derive from a woman of 80 years or more with acute or convalescent COVID-19.

This clone has a single count. This rearrangement joins TRBV28 to TRBJ1-4; weak D call: TRBD1 (6 bases). Germline V gene lookup returns CDR1 MDHEN and CDR2 SYDVKM. The V end lost 10 bases, the J end lost 10 bases, and 19 bases lay between the germline ends. This CDR3 has 13 amino acids. CDR3 nucleotide sequence: TGTGCCACGATCGACAGGAGCTTAGGAAAACTGTTTTTT. Translated, it gives CATIDRSLGKLFF.

The chain carries TRBV6-6 and TRBJ1-1, with D perhaps TRBD1 (5 bases). This CDR3 spans 12 amino acids. The germline V and J ends were trimmed by 6 bases and 7 bases, with 12 bases remaining between them. Per germline, CDR1 MNHNY and CDR2 SVGAGI (reference sequence). This CDR3 reads CASRAGGGEAFF. As DNA, the CDR3 is TGTGCCAGCAGAGCCGGGGGGGGTGAAGCTTTCTTT.

This chain joins TRBV7-2 and TRBJ1-4, with TRBD1 as a possible D gene (6 bases). This CDR3 is 16 amino acids long. Germline V CDR1 and CDR2: SGHTA, FQGNSA. Trimming shortened V by 5 bases and J by 0 bases, and 13 bases separated the two germline ends. This CDR3 is CASSLEGGATNEKLFF. CDR3 DNA sequence: TGTGCCAGCAGCCTCGAGGGGGGGGCAACTAATGAAAAACTGTTTTTT.

This clone was counted once. The genes are TRBV6-1 and TRBJ1-1; no reliable D call. Germline assignment: CDR1 MNHNS and CDR2 SASEGT. V lost 7 bases to trimming and J lost 1 base, with 4 bases between them. This CDR3 is 11 amino acids long. As DNA, the CDR3 is TGTGCCAGCAACAGGAACACTGAAGCTTTCTTT. This encodes CASNRNTEAFF.

J is TRBJ2-5 and V is TRBV15; 7 nucleotides match TRBD1. The ends lost 4 bases at V and 3 bases at J; junction bases unmatched: 8. The CDR3 is 15 amino acids. Germline CDR1 reads LNHNV; CDR2 reads YYDKDF (reference sequence). CDR3 in amino acids: CATSIQDRSEETQYF. CDR3 DNA sequence: TGTGCCACCAGCATTCAGGACAGGAGCGAAGAGACCCAGTACTTC. The entire variable domain, with the rest obtained from reference TRBV15 and TRBJ2-5, is as follows: DAMVIQNPRYQVTQFGKPVTLSCSQTLNHNVMYWYQQKSSQAPKLLFHYYDKDFNNEADTPDNFQSRRPNTSFCFLDIRSPGLGDTAMYLCATSIQDRSEETQYFGPGTRLLVL.

This clone was seen a few times. The gene calls are TRBV5-8 and TRBJ2-1; TRBD1 is a possible D gene (5 bases). The germline CDR1 and CDR2 sequences are SGHTS and YDEGEE. The V end was cut by 2 bases, the J end by 9 bases, with 9 bases between. The CDR3 contains 12 residues. CDR3 in amino acids: CASSLARGEQFF. CDR3 sequence (DNA): TGTGCCAGCAGCTTAGCAAGGGGTGAGCAGTTCTTC.

The chain employs TRBV7-2 and TRBJ2-2, with 9 bases fitting TRBD2. This CDR3 comprises 16 residues. J was trimmed by 6 bases and V by 1 base; bases with no gene match: 6. The V gene's germline CDR1 is SGHTA and CDR2 FQGNSA. CDR3 coding DNA: TGTGCCAGCAGCTTAGGGCTAGCGGGAATCCCCGGGGAGCTGTTTTTT. Translated: CASSLGLAGIPGELFF.

The rearrangement joins TRBV9 to TRBJ2-2; 9 nucleotides line up with TRBD1. With V trimmed by 0 bases and J by 7 bases, 7 bases remained unmatched. The length of the CDR3 is 16 residues. Germline CDR1 reads SGDLS; CDR2 reads YYNGEE. The CDR3 here is CASSVVGTGIFGELFF. DNA for the CDR3: TGTGCCAGCAGCGTAGTTGGGACAGGGATATTCGGGGAGCTGTTTTTT.